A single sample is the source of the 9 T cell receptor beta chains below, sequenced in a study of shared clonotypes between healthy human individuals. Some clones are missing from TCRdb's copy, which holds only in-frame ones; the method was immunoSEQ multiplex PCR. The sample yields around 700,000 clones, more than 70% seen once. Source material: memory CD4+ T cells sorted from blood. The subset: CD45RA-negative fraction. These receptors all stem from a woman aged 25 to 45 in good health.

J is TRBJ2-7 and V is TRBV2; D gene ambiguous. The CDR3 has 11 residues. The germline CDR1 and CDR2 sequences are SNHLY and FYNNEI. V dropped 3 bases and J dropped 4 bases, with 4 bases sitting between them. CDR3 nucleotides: TGTGCCAGCAGTGACCCATACGAGCAGTACTTC. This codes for CASSDPYEQYF.

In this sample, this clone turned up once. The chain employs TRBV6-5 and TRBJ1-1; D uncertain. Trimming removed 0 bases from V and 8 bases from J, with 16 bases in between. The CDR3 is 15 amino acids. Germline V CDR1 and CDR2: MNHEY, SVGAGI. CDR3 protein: CASSYSSSGKKEAFF. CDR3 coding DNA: TGTGCCAGCAGTTACTCGAGTTCCGGGAAGAAGGAAGCTTTCTTT.

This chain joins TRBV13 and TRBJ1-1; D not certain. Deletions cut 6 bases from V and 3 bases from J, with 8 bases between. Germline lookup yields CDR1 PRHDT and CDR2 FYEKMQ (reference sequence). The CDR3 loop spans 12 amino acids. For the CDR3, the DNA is TGTGCCAGCAGTCGGGCTTACACTGAAGCTTTCTTT. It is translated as CASSRAYTEAFF.

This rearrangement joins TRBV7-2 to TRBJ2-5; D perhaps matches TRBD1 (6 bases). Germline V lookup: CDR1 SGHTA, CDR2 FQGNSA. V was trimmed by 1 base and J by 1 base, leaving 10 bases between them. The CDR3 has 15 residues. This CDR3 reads CASSLVGAGQETQYF. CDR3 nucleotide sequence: TGTGCCAGCAGCTTAGTGGGGGCTGGCCAAGAGACCCAGTACTTC. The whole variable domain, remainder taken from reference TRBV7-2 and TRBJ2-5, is GAGVSQSPSNKVTEKGKDVELRCDPISGHTALYWYRQSLGQGLEFLIYFQGNSAPDKSGLPSDRFSAERTGGSVSTLTIQRTQQEDSAVYLCASSLVGAGQETQYFGPGTRLLVL.

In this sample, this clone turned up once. For the CDR3, the DNA is TGTGCCAGCAGTTTCGGGGTATTGGGAGAAGCTTTCTTT. Amino acids: CASSFGVLGEAFF. The V gene is TRBV28, the J gene TRBJ1-1, with no clear D. This CDR3 is built from 13 residues. The germline V gene has CDR1 MDHEN and CDR2 SYDVKM. V dropped 3 bases and J dropped 8 bases, with 13 bases sitting between them.

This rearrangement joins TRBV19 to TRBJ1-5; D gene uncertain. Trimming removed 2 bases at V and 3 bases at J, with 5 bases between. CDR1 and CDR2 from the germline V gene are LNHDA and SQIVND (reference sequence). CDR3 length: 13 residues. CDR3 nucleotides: TGTGCCAGTAGTATACAGACCAATCAGCCCCAGCATTTT. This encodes CASSIQTNQPQHF.

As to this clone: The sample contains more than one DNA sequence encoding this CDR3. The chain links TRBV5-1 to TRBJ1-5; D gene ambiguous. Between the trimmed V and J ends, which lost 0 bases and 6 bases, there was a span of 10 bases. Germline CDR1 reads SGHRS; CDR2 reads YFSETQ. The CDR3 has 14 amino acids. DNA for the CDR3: TGCGCCAGCAGCTTGGAAGGAGGGAGTCAGCCCCAGCATTTT. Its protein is CASSLEGGSQPQHF.

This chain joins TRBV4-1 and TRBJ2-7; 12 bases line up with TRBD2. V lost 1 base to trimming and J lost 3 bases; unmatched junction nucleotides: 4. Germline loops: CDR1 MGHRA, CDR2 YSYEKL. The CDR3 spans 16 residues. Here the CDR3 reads CASSQALAGGGYEQYF. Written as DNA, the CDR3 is TGCGCCAGCAGCCAAGCCCTAGCGGGAGGGGGCTACGAGCAGTACTTC.

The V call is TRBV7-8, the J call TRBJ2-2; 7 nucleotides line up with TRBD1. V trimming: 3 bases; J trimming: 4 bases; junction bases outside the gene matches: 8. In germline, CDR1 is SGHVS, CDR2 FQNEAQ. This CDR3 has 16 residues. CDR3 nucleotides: TGTGCCAGCAGCTTGTCACCACAGGGGACCACCGGGGAGCTGTTTTTT. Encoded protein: CASSLSPQGTTGELFF.